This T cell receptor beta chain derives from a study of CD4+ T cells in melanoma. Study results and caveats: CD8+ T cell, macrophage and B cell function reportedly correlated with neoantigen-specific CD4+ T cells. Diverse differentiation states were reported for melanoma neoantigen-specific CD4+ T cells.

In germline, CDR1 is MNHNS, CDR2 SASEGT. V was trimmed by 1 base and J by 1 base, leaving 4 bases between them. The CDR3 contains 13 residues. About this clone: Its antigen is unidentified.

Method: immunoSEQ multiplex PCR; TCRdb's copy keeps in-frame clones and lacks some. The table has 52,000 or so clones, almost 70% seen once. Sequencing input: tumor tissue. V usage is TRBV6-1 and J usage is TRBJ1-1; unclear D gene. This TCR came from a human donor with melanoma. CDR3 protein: CASSEVQNTEAFF. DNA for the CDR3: TGTGCCAGCAGTGAAGTGCAGAACACTGAAGCTTTCTTT.